Below are 26 T cell receptor beta chains sequenced from a single sample in a study of blood T cell repertoires in COVID-19. Assay: immunoSEQ multiplex PCR; the TCRdb copy retains only in-frame clones and omits some. The table shows almost 250,000 clones, with 75% to 90% occurring only once. Sequencing was carried out using PBMCs or T cells enriched from blood (not recorded which). All receptors derive from a young woman who had recovered from COVID-19.

The chain uses TRBV5-8 and TRBJ2-3; perhaps TRBD2 as D (7 bases). Trimming pared 2 bases from V and 14 bases from J, leaving 21 bases between. CDR3 length equals 14 residues. Germline assignment: CDR1 SGHTS and CDR2 YDEGEE. CDR3 DNA sequence: TGTGCCAGCAGCTTTAGGGGGGGAGTGAGGTCGCCGTATTTT. It is translated as CASSFRGGVRSPYF.

The chain combines TRBV6-5 with TRBJ2-7; 7 bases are shared with TRBD2. Germline assignment: CDR1 MNHEY and CDR2 SVGAGI. The J segment lost 4 bases and the V segment lost 6 bases, leaving 3 bases of the junction unmatched. CDR3 length: 12 residues. CDR3 in DNA: TGTGCCAGCAGGACTAGCCGGTACGAGCAGTACTTC. It yields the protein CASRTSRYEQYF.

The chain combines TRBV7-8 with TRBJ2-3, with TRBD2 identical over 12 bases. Unmatched junction bases numbered 14, after V lost 5 bases and J lost 2 bases. CDR1 and CDR2 from the germline V gene are SGHVS and FQNEAQ. This CDR3 region has 19 residues. CDR3 sequence reads: CASSPGLAGPRKHTDTQYF. CDR3 nucleotides: TGTGCCAGCAGCCCGGGACTAGCGGGCCCCCGAAAACACACAGATACGCAGTATTTT.

The V gene is TRBV6-5, the J gene TRBJ2-1, with D tentatively TRBD1 (6 bases). The germline gives CDR1 MNHEY, CDR2 SVGAGI. V was cut by 3 bases and J by 9 bases, with 15 bases left in between. The CDR3 sequence is 14 residues long. CDR3 loop: CASSYSTGFAEQFF. Written as DNA, the CDR3 is TGTGCCAGCAGTTATTCTACAGGGTTTGCTGAGCAGTTCTTC.

V and J are TRBV12-3 or TRBV12-4 and TRBJ1-1, with D unresolved. The CDR3 extends over 13 amino acids. V was clipped by 8 bases and J by 1 base, with 11 bases between them. The CDR3 coding sequence is TGTGCCAGCCTTGACTTAGCGAACACTGAAGCTTTCTTT. Encoded protein: CASLDLANTEAFF.

The J gene is TRBJ2-1, the V gene TRBV9; 7 positions match TRBD2. This CDR3 spans 15 amino acids. Germline CDR1 is SGDLS and CDR2 is YYNGEE. The V gene end was trimmed by 0 bases and the J gene end by 2 bases; junction bases not matched to a gene: 2. For the CDR3, the DNA is TGTGCCAGCAGCGTAGCGGGAGGAACCTACAATGAGCAGTTCTTC. Amino acid sequence: CASSVAGGTYNEQFF. Full variable domain (remainder filled in from reference TRBV9 and TRBJ2-1): DSGVTQTPKHLITATGQRVTLRCSPRSGDLSVYWYQQSLDQGLQFLIQYYNGEERAKGNILERFSAQQFPDLHSELNLSSLELGDSALYFCASSVAGGTYNEQFFGPGTRLTVL.

The V call is TRBV11-2, the J call TRBJ2-3; the D gene is possibly TRBD2 (5 bases). V dropped 0 bases and J dropped 4 bases, with 5 bases sitting between them. The CDR3 consists of 13 residues. Germline lookup yields CDR1 SGHAT and CDR2 FQNNGV. CDR3 protein: CASSLERADTQYF. The CDR3 DNA reads TGTGCCAGCAGCTTAGAGAGGGCAGATACGCAGTATTTT.

The V gene is TRBV27, the J gene TRBJ2-7, with TRBD2 as a possible D gene (6 bases). The V end lost 6 bases, the J end lost 0 bases, and 24 bases lay between the germline ends. This CDR3 is built from 18 residues. Germline V lookup: CDR1 MNHEY, CDR2 SMNVEV (reference sequence). The CDR3 coding sequence is TGTGCCAGCAGCCAAGGAAGCCTCAGGAGGGTCAGCTCCTACGAGCAGTACTTC. Translation gives CASSQGSLRRVSSYEQYF.

Only one count was recorded for this clone. The J gene is TRBJ2-7, the V gene TRBV6-2 or TRBV6-3; TRBD2 matches at 11 bases. Trimming removed 0 bases from V and 0 bases from J; junction bases left unmatched: 1. CDR3 size: 16 residues. From germline, CDR1 is MNHEY and CDR2 SVGEGT. The CDR3: CASSYSSGRASYEQYF. Written as DNA, the CDR3 is TGTGCCAGCAGTTACTCTAGCGGGAGGGCCTCCTACGAGCAGTACTTC.

The rearrangement uses TRBV18 and TRBJ2-7; no clear D gene. CDR3 length: 16 amino acids. CDR1 is KGHSH, CDR2 LQKENI, per germline. Trimming left V 0 bases short and J 3 bases short, with 15 bases between. The CDR3 protein is CASSPPIQSSLYEQYF. As DNA, the CDR3 is TGTGCCAGCTCACCACCAATCCAGTCCTCCCTCTACGAGCAGTACTTC.

The chain joins TRBV6-6 to TRBJ2-7; 9 nucleotides align to TRBD2. The CDR3 spans 14 residues. With 8 bases clipped from V and 2 bases from J, the junction kept 7 bases outside the gene matches. The germline gives CDR1 MNHNY, CDR2 SVGAGI (reference sequence). CDR3 bases: TGTGCCAGCGTCGCGGGAGGGCGAACCTACGAGCAGTACTTC. It encodes CASVAGGRTYEQYF.

The genes are TRBV7-2 and TRBJ2-7; 9 positions match TRBD2. V was pared by 2 bases and J by 3 bases, with 2 bases of the junction left unmatched. The CDR3 loop spans 14 amino acids. Germline V lookup: CDR1 SGHTA, CDR2 FQGNSA. The CDR3 reads CASSLLAGNYEQYF. The CDR3 DNA is TGTGCCAGCAGCTTACTAGCGGGGAACTACGAGCAGTACTTC.

This chain connects TRBV7-9 to TRBJ1-2; a weak D match, TRBD1 (6 bases). This CDR3 comprises 14 residues. CDR1 is SEHNR and CDR2 is FQNEAQ in the germline V gene (reference sequence). V was pared by 6 bases and J by 4 bases, with 15 bases between. CDR3 in amino acids: CASSEDTGIYGYTF. The CDR3, as DNA: TGTGCCAGCAGTGAAGATACAGGGATCTATGGCTACACCTTC.

The V call is TRBV28, the J call TRBJ1-1; possibly TRBD1 for D (5 bases). The V gene's germline CDR1 is MDHEN and CDR2 SYDVKM. Between the trimmed V and J ends, which lost 5 bases and 4 bases, there was a span of 14 bases. The CDR3 sequence is 14 residues long. CDR3 sequence (DNA): TGTGCCAGCAGTGATAGACAGAACCGCACTGAAGCTTTCTTT. Protein: CASSDRQNRTEAFF.

The V gene is TRBV19, the J gene TRBJ2-1, with TRBD2 identical over 12 bases. The length of the CDR3 is 14 residues. V shed 8 bases, J shed 6 bases, and the junction held 5 bases outside the gene matches. CDR1 is LNHDA and CDR2 is SQIVND in the germline V gene (reference sequence). CDR3 nucleotide sequence: TGTGCCAGTCGACTAGCGGGAGATCTCAATGAGCAGTTCTTC. Its protein is CASRLAGDLNEQFF.

The V and J genes are TRBV5-1 and TRBJ1-3, with TRBD1 matching over 8 bases. Germline CDR1 SGHRS, CDR2 YFSETQ. With V trimmed by 0 bases and J by 4 bases, 3 bases remained unmatched. There are 15 residues in the CDR3. Here the CDR3 DNA reads TGCGCCAGCAGCTTGGGACAGGGGATGGGAAACACCATATATTTT. Amino acids: CASSLGQGMGNTIYF.

The rearrangement uses TRBV7-3 and TRBJ2-1, with D perhaps matching TRBD2 (5 bases). V lost 2 bases and J lost 6, with 5 bases in between. This CDR3 contains 12 residues. Germline CDR1 is SGHTA and CDR2 is FQGTGA. Here the CDR3 DNA reads TGTGCCAGCAGCTTACGGGGCAATGAGCAGTTCTTC. It translates to CASSLRGNEQFF.

About this clone itself: The junction shows a germline mismatch at one end, possibly a read error. The chain joins TRBV30 to TRBJ2-3, with a weak D call TRBD1 (5 bases). Germline lookup yields CDR1 GTSNPN and CDR2 SVGIG (reference sequence). There are 11 residues in the CDR3. The CDR3: CAGKRADTQYF. The CDR3 DNA follows: TGCGCAGGGAAACGGGCAGATACGCAGTATTTT.

The chain joins TRBV5-5 to TRBJ2-1; 7 nucleotides align to TRBD2. The V and J ends lost 4 bases and 4 bases, in that order; junction bases with no gene match: 11. Germline V CDR1 and CDR2: SGHKS, YYEKEE (reference sequence). The CDR3 length is 16 residues. CDR3 DNA sequence: TGTGCCAGCAGCGGATATACTAGCGCCTTATACAATGAGCAGTTCTTC. Translating it yields CASSGYTSALYNEQFF.

J is TRBJ2-7 and V is TRBV7-8; 9 nucleotides align to TRBD2. With 6 bases clipped from V and 4 bases from J, the junction kept 7 bases outside the gene matches. CDR1 and CDR2 (germline): SGHVS, FQNEAQ. CDR3 length: 14 amino acids. The CDR3 protein is CASSPGLAAYEQYF. The CDR3 DNA follows: TGTGCCAGCAGTCCGGGACTAGCAGCATACGAGCAGTACTTC.

This clone was recorded only once. The chain carries TRBV30 and TRBJ1-1; the D gene is possibly TRBD1 (5 bases). The CDR3 totals 12 residues. V was trimmed by 4 bases and J by 3 bases, leaving 9 bases between them. Germline V gene lookup returns CDR1 GTSNPN and CDR2 SVGIG (reference sequence). As DNA, the CDR3 is TGTGCCTGGAAAGACAGTTACACTGAAGCTTTCTTT. It specifies CAWKDSYTEAFF.

As for this clone: In the same sample, other DNA sequences code for this CDR3. The chain uses TRBV18 and TRBJ1-5, with no clear D. This CDR3 has 13 amino acids. Germline CDR1 is KGHSH and CDR2 is LQKENI. The V and J ends lost 4 bases and 2 bases respectively, with 6 bases between them. The CDR3 coding sequence is TGTGCCAGCTCACGCGGCGGCAATCAGCCCCAGCATTTT. Amino acid sequence: CASSRGGNQPQHF.

The chain links TRBV15 to TRBJ2-1; 12 bases are shared with TRBD1. This CDR3 has 15 residues. V shed 1 base and J 7 bases; nucleotides not matched to a gene: 2. Germline V gene sequence: CDR1 LNHNV, CDR2 YYDKDF (reference sequence). The CDR3 spells CATSRGGQGANEQFF. DNA of the CDR3: TGTGCCACCAGCAGAGGGGGACAGGGGGCGAATGAGCAGTTCTTC.

The V call is TRBV7-8, the J call TRBJ2-1; TRBD2 matches 9 bases. Germline V gene data show CDR1 as SGHVS and CDR2 as FQNEAQ. The CDR3 totals 17 residues. V lost 4 bases, J lost 7 bases, and 14 bases stayed unmatched. The CDR3: CASSSGGMAGGPNEQFF. The CDR3 DNA follows: TGTGCCAGCAGCTCAGGTGGTATGGCGGGAGGGCCTAATGAGCAGTTCTTC.

V is TRBV10-3 and J is TRBJ2-1; D ambiguous. This CDR3 has 12 amino acids. V was pared by 7 bases and J by 6 bases, with 10 bases between. Germline lookup yields CDR1 ENHRY and CDR2 SYGVKD. The CDR3 DNA reads as TGTGCCATCAAAGAGGATCCCAATGAGCAGTTCTTC. Translating gives CAIKEDPNEQFF.

CDR3 sequence: CASRKDTIYSNQPQHF. The CDR3 DNA sequence: TGTGCCAGTAGGAAAGATACTATCTATAGCAATCAGCCCCAGCATTTT. The chain employs TRBV19 and TRBJ1-5; no firm D call. The V and J ends lost 6 bases and 0 bases respectively, with 15 bases between them. Germline CDR1 and CDR2: LNHDA and SQIVND (reference sequence). The CDR3 extends over 16 amino acids.